One and the same sample provided the 15 T cell receptor beta chains below, sequenced in a study of chemoradiotherapy in HPV16-positive cancers. Assay used: immunoSEQ multiplex PCR; TCRdb lists only in-frame clones, some missing. This sample carries roughly 32,000 clones, 89% of them seen once, and the ten largest clones take 3% to 4%. Sequences were derived from blood, sampled from a patient who underwent chemoradiotherapy. The source of these receptors is a human donor with HPV-associated anogenital cancer.

The chain recombines TRBV19 with TRBJ1-4, with 7 nucleotides matching TRBD1. Germline assignment: CDR1 LNHDA and CDR2 SQIVND (reference sequence). J was trimmed by 4 bases and V by 3 bases; bases with no gene match: 2. The CDR3 is 14 amino acids. CDR3 region: CASSIGDSNEKLFF. The CDR3 region has the DNA TGTGCCAGTAGTATTGGGGACAGTAATGAAAAACTGTTTTTT.

This rearrangement joins TRBV6-5 to TRBJ1-1; D uncertain. There are 13 residues in the CDR3. The germline V gene encodes CDR1 MNHEY and CDR2 SVGAGI. Trimming took 6 bases from V and 2 from J, leaving 10 bases between them. CDR3 loop: CASSRGVNTEAFF. The DNA of the CDR3 is TGTGCCAGCAGCCGGGGAGTTAACACTGAAGCTTTCTTT.

The chain combines TRBV7-3 with TRBJ1-2; TRBD1 is a possible D gene (5 bases). CDR3 size: 13 residues. Germline V gives CDR1 SGHTA, CDR2 FQGTGA. Deletions cut 5 bases from V and 0 bases from J, with 7 bases between. The chain's CDR3 is CASSPGPNYGYTF. The CDR3 nucleotides read TGTGCCAGCAGCCCGGGGCCTAACTATGGCTACACCTTC. Complete variable domain (other parts from reference TRBV7-3 and TRBJ1-2): GAGVSQTPSNKVTEKGKYVELRCDPISGHTALYWYRQSLGQGPEFLIYFQGTGAADDSGLPNDRFFAVRPEGSVSTLKIQRTERGDSAVYLCASSPGPNYGYTFGSGTRLTVV.

This CDR3 reads CASSAQETQYF. The CDR3, as DNA: TGTGCCAGTAGTGCCCAAGAGACCCAGTACTTC. The rearrangement links TRBV19 to TRBJ2-5, with D unresolved. Trimming stripped 5 bases from V and 1 base from J, with 2 bases between. Looked up from germline, CDR1 is LNHDA and CDR2 is SQIVND (reference sequence). This CDR3 comprises 11 residues.

This chain uses TRBV9 with TRBJ2-7; D might be TRBD2 (6 bases). V lost 4 bases to trimming and J lost 1 base, with 9 bases between them. This CDR3 has 13 amino acids. Germline CDR1 and CDR2: SGDLS and YYNGEE. Here the CDR3 reads CASSPSESYEQYF. Written as DNA, the CDR3 is TGTGCCAGCAGCCCTAGCGAATCCTACGAGCAGTACTTC.

V gene TRBV2 combines with J gene TRBJ2-5; D is uncertain. Looked up from germline, CDR1 is SNHLY and CDR2 is FYNNEI. Trimming took off 7 bases at V and 0 bases at J, with 9 bases between the two ends. This CDR3 spans 13 amino acids. CDR3 sequence (DNA): TGTGCCAGCATAGAGCCTTACCAAGAGACCCAGTACTTC. This encodes CASIEPYQETQYF.

A word on this clone: The junction differs from germline at one of its ends, possibly a read error. The rearrangement joins TRBV18 to TRBJ1-1; a weak D match, TRBD1 (6 bases). In germline, CDR1 is KGHSH, CDR2 LQKENI. The CDR3 is 14 amino acids. The CDR3 coding sequence is TGTGCCAGCTCGCCACAGGGTCCACTAGCTGAAGCTTTCTTT. Translation: CASSPQGPLAEAFF.

The V call is TRBV18, the J call TRBJ1-1, with 9 bases lining up with TRBD1. Germline V gives CDR1 KGHSH, CDR2 LQKENI. Trimming at V came to 6 bases and at J to 0 bases, leaving 8 bases not matched to a gene. This CDR3 contains 16 residues. CDR3 residues: CASSPDRGGLNTEAFF. CDR3 sequence (DNA): TGTGCCAGCTCTCCTGACAGGGGGGGACTGAACACTGAAGCTTTCTTT.

The chain joins TRBV30 to TRBJ1-3; D ambiguous. Germline lookup yields CDR1 GTSNPN and CDR2 SVGIG (reference sequence). CDR3 length equals 16 residues. Trimming pared 1 base from V and 0 bases from J, leaving 13 bases between. CDR3 amino acids: CAWSAGFGTSGNTIYF. The CDR3 DNA is TGTGCCTGGAGTGCCGGGTTTGGCACCTCTGGAAACACCATATATTTT.

The rearrangement uses TRBV4-1 and TRBJ2-7; the D is unclear. Germline V lookup: CDR1 MGHRA, CDR2 YSYEKL. This CDR3 has 13 residues. Trimming took off 0 bases at V and 4 bases at J, with 7 bases between the two ends. CDR3 protein: CASSQESSYEQYF. The CDR3 DNA follows: TGCGCCAGCAGCCAAGAGTCGTCTTACGAGCAGTACTTC.

The chain combines TRBV5-6 with TRBJ2-3; 8 bases are shared with TRBD1. Germline V gene lookup returns CDR1 SGHDT and CDR2 YYEEEE. The CDR3 covers 14 residues. V lost 4 bases to trimming and J lost 5 bases; unmatched junction nucleotides: 6. The CDR3 DNA sequence: TGTGCCAGCAGCCTCGGACAGGGAAGAGATACGCAGTATTTT. Translation gives CASSLGQGRDTQYF.

This clone was recorded once. This sequence joins TRBV5-5 and TRBJ2-7, with a weak D call TRBD1 (6 bases). The CDR3 has 14 amino acids. CDR1 and CDR2 from the germline V gene are SGHKS and YYEKEE (reference sequence). With 6 bases removed from V and 0 bases from J, the gap between germline ends came to 13 bases. The DNA for the CDR3 is TGTGCCAGCACCCGAGGGGGTTACTCCTACGAGCAGTACTTC. Its translation is CASTRGGYSYEQYF.

The chain joins TRBV6-5 to TRBJ1-5; D call uncertain. This CDR3 is built from 13 residues. The V end lost 8 bases, the J end lost 7 bases, and 15 bases lay between the germline ends. In germline, CDR1 is MNHEY, CDR2 SVGAGI. CDR3 nucleotide sequence: TGTGCCAGCGGGCTTCTAGGAGGGCAGCCCCAGCATTTT. Translating gives CASGLLGGQPQHF.

V usage is TRBV6-4 and J usage is TRBJ2-2; 8 positions match TRBD1. CDR3 length equals 14 residues. Germline values: CDR1 MRHNA, CDR2 SNTAGT. V lost 8 bases and J lost 4; bases outside the gene matches: 6. The CDR3 is CASGQGHSTGELFF. Here the CDR3 DNA reads TGTGCCAGCGGACAGGGACATAGCACCGGGGAGCTGTTTTTT.

The J gene is TRBJ2-2, the V gene TRBV14, with 7 bases identical to TRBD2. This CDR3 has 16 residues. Germline CDR1 and CDR2: SGHDN and FVKESK. Germline trimming cut 4 bases from V and 3 bases from J; bases unmatched to any gene: 8. The CDR3 DNA sequence: TGTGCCAGCAGCCCCGTCGGGGGGACCTACACCGGGGAGCTGTTTTTT. Translation gives CASSPVGGTYTGELFF.